This T cell receptor (beta chain) was identified during a study of T cells in Graves' hyperthyroidism and ophthalmopathy. Study observations and caveats: Ophthalmopathy was told apart from stable hyperthyroidism by a 13 V-J model.

This clonotype was observed many times. Its antigen is unknown. Pregnant or lactating patients were excluded, as were those with uncontrolled infection or other autoimmune disease. PBMCs were collected from a 10 ml volume of fresh peripheral blood. RNA transcripts provided the source from which TCR beta CDR3 regions were amplified. Primed by the HTBI set, a first-round RT-PCR was run on the TCR CDR3. TCRdb redid the calling of the multiplex PCR reads with MiXCR, one entry per CDR3 protein. The table includes more than 650,000 distinct CDR3 sequences, around 15% detected once. The sample was blood. The clonotype comes from a woman between 18 and 30 years old with Graves' hyperthyroidism.

CDR3 nucleotides: TGCAGTGCTAGGGCGGGAGGGCCCGATGATGAGCAGTTCTTC. Protein product: CSARAGGPDDEQFF. V is TRBV20-1 and J is TRBJ2-1; TRBD2 agrees at 9 bases. The CDR3 loop spans 14 amino acids. The V gene's germline CDR1 is DFQATT and CDR2 SNEGSKA (reference sequence). V lost 3 bases to trimming and J lost 8 bases; unmatched junction nucleotides: 8.